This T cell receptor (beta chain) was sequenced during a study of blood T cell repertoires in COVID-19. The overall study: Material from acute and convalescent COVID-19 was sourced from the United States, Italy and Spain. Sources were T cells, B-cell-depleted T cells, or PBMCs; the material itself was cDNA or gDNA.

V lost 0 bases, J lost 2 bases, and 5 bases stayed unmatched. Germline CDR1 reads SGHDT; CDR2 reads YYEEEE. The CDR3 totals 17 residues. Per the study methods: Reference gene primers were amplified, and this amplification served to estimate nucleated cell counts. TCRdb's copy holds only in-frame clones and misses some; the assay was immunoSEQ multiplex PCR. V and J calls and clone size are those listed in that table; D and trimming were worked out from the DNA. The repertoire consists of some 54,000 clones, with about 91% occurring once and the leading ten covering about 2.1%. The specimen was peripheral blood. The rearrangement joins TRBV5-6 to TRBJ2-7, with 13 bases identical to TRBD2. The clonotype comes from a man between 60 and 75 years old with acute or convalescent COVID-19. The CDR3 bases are TGTGCCAGCAGCTTGGGGGGACTAGCGGGAAGGACCTACGAGCAGTACTTC. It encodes CASSLGGLAGRTYEQYF.